In this sample, the clone carrying this T cell receptor beta chain turned up a few times. Its matching antigen is unknown. The protocol was immunoSEQ multiplex PCR, while the TCRdb copy is restricted to in-frame clones and leaves out a portion. This repertoire shows some 88,000 clones, just over 90% found once; its top ten account for 5% to 5.5%. The data are from a study of T cell responses to AZD1222 COVID-19 vaccine. Notes on the study in general: Mapped onto spike, vaccine-associated CD4 TCRs spanned it and were dominant at 160-218 and 743-854.

V lost 5 bases to trimming and J lost 4 bases, with 19 bases between them. Germline V gene sequence: CDR1 PRHDT, CDR2 FYEKMQ (reference sequence). The CDR3 runs 16 residues. This receptor was identified in an adult in good health. The input for sequencing was peripheral blood, taken on day 0 of AZD1222 vaccination. V is TRBV13 and J is TRBJ2-3, with D maybe TRBD2 (6 bases). Written as DNA, the CDR3 is TGTGCCAGCAGCGACGGGGGAGGTGAGGGCGCAGATACGCAGTATTTT. This gives the protein CASSDGGGEGADTQYF.